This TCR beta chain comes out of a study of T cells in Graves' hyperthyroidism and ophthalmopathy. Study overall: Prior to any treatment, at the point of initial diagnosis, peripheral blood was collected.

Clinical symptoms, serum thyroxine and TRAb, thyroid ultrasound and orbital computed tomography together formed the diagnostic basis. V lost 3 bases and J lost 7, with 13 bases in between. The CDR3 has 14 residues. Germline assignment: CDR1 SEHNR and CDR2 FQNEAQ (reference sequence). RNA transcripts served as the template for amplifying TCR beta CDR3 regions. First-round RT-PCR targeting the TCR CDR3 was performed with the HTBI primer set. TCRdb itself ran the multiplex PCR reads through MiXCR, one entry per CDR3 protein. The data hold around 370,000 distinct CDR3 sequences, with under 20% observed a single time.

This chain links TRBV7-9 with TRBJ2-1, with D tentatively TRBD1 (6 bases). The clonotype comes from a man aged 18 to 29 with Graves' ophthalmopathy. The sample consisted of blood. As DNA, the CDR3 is TGTGCCAGCAGCTTGAGAACAGGGCAAAATGAGCAGTTCTTC. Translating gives CASSLRTGQNEQFF.